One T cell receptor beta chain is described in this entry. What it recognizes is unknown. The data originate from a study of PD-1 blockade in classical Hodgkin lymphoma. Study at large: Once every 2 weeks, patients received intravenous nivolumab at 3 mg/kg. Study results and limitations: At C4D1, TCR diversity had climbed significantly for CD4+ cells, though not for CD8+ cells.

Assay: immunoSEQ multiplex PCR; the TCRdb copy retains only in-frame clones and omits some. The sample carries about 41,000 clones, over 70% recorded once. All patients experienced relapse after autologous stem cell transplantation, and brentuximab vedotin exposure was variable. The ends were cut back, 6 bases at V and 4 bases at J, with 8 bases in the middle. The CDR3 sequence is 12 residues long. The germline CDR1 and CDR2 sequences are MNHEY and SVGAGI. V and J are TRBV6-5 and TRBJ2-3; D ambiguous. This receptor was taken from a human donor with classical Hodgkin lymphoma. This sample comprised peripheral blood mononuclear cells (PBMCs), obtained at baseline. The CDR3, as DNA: TGTGCCAGCAGCCGCCCACCAGATACGCAGTATTTT. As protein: CASSRPPDTQYF.